Sequencing of this T cell receptor beta chain was carried out in a study of CD8 T cells in Susac syndrome. Germline loops: CDR1 LGHNA, CDR2 YNFKEQ. V shed 4 bases and J shed 3 bases, with 15 bases lying between them. The CDR3 contains 15 residues. This clonotype occurred once. Reverse transcription used roughly 0.5 to 1 ug RNA and random hexamers. The immunoSEQ assay covered 54 Vbeta and 13 Jbeta segments for CDR3. TCRdb independently ran MiXCR on the immunoSEQ multiplex PCR reads; one entry per CDR3 protein. The sample lists about 110,000 distinct CDR3 sequences, 90% to 98% occurring once. This clonotype originated in a human donor in good health. Sample: CD4+ T cells from PBMCs. The chain employs TRBV4-2 and TRBJ1-1, with no clear D. CDR3 bases: TGTGCCAGCAGCCGGACCAGCAATGGCGACACTGAAGCTTTCTTT. It encodes CASSRTSNGDTEAFF.